The T cell receptor beta chain under discussion was sequenced for a study of naive and memory T cell subsets. An equimolar mix of two oligonucleotides served as the beta constant-region primer for TRBC1 and TRBC2. The ligated cDNA underwent four PCR rounds using SP2 and nested alpha and beta constant-region primers. One entry per CDR3 protein results from TCRdb running MiXCR on the UMI-ligation and nested PCR reads. The sample contains roughly 100,000 distinct CDR3 sequences, approximately 10% of which appear only once. As concerns this clonotype: Antigen unknown.

General study points: Gini index rose across naive, CM, EM and EMRA in CD4 and CD8. Especially in CD8 cells, naive repertoires contained a few larger clonotypes, possibly CD45RA-re-expressing memory cells. No ground truth validated the naive and memory repertoire findings.

Germline-derived CDR1 and CDR2 are KGHDR and SFDVKD. V was clipped by 4 bases and J by 4 bases, with 18 bases between them. This CDR3 is built from 17 residues. The gene calls are TRBV24-1 and TRBJ2-2; D possibly corresponds to TRBD1 (6 bases). The receptor was isolated from a human donor in good health. Sequenced material: naive CD4+ T cells from blood. The DNA for the CDR3 is TGTGCCACCAGTGACTCGAAGGGGGTCTCCTTCACCGGGGAGCTGTTTTTT. Its protein is CATSDSKGVSFTGELFF.